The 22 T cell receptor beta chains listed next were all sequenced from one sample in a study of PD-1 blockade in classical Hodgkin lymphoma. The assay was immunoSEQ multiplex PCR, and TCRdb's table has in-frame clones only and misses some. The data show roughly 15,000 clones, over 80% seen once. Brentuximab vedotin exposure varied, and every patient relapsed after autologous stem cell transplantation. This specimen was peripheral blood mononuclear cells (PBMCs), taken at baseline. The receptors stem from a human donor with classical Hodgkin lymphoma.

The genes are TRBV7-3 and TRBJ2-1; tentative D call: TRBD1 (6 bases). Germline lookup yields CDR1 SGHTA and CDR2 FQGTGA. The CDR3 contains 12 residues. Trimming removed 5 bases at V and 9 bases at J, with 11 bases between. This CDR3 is CASSPQGFEQFF. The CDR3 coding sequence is TGTGCCAGCAGCCCGCAGGGGTTTGAGCAGTTCTTC.

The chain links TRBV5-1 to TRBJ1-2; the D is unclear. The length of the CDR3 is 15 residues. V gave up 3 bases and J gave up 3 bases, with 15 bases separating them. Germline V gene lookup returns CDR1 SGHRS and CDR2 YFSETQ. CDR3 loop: CASSSLEGSDYGYTF. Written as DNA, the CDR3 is TGCGCCAGCAGCTCCCTGGAGGGTAGTGACTATGGCTACACCTTC. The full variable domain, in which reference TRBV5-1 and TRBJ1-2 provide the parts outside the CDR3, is KAGVTQTPRYLIKTRGQQVTLSCSPISGHRSVSWYQQTPGQGLQFLFEYFSETQRNKGNFPGRFSGRQFSNSRSEMNVSTLELGDSALYLCASSSLEGSDYGYTFGSGTRLTVV.

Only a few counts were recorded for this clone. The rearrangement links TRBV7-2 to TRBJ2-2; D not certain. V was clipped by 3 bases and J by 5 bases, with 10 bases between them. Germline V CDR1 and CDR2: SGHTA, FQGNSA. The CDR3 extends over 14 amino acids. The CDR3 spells CASSFRQGTGELFF. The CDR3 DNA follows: TGTGCCAGCAGCTTCCGACAAGGAACCGGGGAGCTGTTTTTT.

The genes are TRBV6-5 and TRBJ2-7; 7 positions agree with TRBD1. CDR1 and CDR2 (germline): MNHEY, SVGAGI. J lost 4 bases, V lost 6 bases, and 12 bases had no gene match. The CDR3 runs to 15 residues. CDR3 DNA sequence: TGTGCCAGCAGGCAAAGATCGGACAGGAGGTACGAGCAGTACTTC. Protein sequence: CASRQRSDRRYEQYF.

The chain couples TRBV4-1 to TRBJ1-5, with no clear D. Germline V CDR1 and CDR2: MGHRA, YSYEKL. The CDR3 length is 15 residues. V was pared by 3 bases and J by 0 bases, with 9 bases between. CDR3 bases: TGCGCCAGCAGCCAGGCCGCTCCTAGCAATCAGCCCCAGCATTTT. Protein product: CASSQAAPSNQPQHF.

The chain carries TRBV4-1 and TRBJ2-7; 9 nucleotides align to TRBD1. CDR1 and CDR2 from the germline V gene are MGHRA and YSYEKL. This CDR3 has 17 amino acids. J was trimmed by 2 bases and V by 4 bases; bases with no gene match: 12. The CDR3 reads CASSPTAGQGATYEQYF. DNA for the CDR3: TGCGCCAGCAGCCCTACCGCGGGACAGGGCGCTACCTACGAGCAGTACTTC.

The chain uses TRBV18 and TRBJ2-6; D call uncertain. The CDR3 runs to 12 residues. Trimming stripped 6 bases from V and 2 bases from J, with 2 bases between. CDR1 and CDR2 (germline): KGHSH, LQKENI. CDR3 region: CASSPGANVLTF. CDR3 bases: TGTGCCAGCTCCCCTGGGGCCAACGTCCTGACTTTC.

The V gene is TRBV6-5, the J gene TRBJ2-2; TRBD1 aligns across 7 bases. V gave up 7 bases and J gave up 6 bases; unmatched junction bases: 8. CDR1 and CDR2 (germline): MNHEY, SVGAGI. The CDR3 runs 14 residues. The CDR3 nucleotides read TGTGCCAGCAAACGGACAGGAAATGCCGGGGAGCTGTTTTTT. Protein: CASKRTGNAGELFF.

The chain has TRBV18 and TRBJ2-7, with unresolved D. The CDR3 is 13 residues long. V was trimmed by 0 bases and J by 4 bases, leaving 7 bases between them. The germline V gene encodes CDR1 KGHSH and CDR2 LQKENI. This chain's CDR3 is CASSPPERYEQYF. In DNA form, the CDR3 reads TGTGCCAGCTCACCACCGGAACGTTACGAGCAGTACTTC.

CDR3 region: CASSLGGREYEQYF. CDR3 in DNA: TGTGCCAGCAGCTTAGGAGGCAGGGAATACGAGCAGTACTTC. This chain links TRBV7-9 with TRBJ2-7; perhaps TRBD1 as D (5 bases). V gave up 1 base and J gave up 4 bases, with 11 bases separating them. The V gene's germline CDR1 is SEHNR and CDR2 FQNEAQ (reference sequence). The CDR3 covers 14 residues.

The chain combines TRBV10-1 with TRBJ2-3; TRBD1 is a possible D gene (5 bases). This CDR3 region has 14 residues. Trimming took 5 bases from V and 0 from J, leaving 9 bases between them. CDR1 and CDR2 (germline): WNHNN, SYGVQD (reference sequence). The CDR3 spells CASSTGSSTDTQYF. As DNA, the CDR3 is TGCGCCAGCAGTACAGGATCTAGCACAGATACGCAGTATTTT.

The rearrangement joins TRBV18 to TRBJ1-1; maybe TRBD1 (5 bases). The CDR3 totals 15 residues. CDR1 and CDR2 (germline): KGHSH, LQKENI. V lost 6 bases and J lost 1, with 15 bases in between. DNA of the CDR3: TGTGCCAGCTCGCTACTACAGGATGAGAACACTGAAGCTTTCTTT. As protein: CASSLLQDENTEAFF.

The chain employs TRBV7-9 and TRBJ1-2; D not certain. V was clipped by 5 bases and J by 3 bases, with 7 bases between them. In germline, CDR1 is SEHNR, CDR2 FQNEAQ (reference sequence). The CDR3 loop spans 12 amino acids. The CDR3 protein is CASSTGHYGYTF. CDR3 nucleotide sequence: TGTGCCAGCAGCACCGGGCACTATGGCTACACCTTC.

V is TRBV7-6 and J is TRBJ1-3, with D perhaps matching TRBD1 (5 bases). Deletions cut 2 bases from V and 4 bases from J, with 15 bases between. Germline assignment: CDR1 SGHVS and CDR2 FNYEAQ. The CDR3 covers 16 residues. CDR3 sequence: CASSLIIGAEGNTIYF. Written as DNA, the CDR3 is TGTGCCAGCAGCTTAATTATAGGGGCAGAAGGAAACACCATATATTTT.

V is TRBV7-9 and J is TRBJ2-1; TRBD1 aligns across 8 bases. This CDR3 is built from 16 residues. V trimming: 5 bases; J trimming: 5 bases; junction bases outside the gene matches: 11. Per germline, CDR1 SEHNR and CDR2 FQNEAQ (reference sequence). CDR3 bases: TGTGCCAGCAGCCTAGGACAGGGTCACGGGGACAATGAGCAGTTCTTC. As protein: CASSLGQGHGDNEQFF. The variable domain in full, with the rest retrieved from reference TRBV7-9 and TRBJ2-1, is DTGVSQNPRHKITKRGQNVTFRCDPISEHNRLYWYRQTLGQGPEFLTYFQNEAQLEKSRLLSDRFSAERPKGSFSTLEIQRTEQGDSAMYLCASSLGQGHGDNEQFFGPGTRLTVL.

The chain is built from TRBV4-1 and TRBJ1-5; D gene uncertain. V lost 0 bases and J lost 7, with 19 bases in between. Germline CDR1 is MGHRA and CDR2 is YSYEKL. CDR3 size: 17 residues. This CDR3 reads CASSQETGVGERQPQHF. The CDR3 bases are TGCGCCAGCAGCCAAGAGACCGGCGTGGGAGAAAGACAGCCCCAGCATTTT.

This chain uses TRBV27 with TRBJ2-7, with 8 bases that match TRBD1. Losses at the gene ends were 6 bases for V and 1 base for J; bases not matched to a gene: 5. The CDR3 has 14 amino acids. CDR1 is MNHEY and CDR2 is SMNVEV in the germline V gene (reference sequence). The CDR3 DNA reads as TGTGCCAGCAGCCGGACAGGGACTTCCTACGAGCAGTACTTC. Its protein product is CASSRTGTSYEQYF.

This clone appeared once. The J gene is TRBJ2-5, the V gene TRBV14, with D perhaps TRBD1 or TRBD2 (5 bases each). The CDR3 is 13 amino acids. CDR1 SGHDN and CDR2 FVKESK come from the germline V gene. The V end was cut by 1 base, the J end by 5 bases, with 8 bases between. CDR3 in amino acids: CASSQVWGETQYF. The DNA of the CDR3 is TGTGCCAGCAGCCAAGTTTGGGGGGAGACCCAGTACTTC.

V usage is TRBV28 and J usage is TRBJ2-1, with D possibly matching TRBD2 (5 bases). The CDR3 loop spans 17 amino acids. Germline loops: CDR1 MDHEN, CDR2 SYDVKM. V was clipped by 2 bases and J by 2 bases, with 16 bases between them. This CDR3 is CASSLNSGLDTYNEQFF. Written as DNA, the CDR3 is TGTGCCAGCAGTTTAAACTCCGGACTTGATACCTACAATGAGCAGTTCTTC.

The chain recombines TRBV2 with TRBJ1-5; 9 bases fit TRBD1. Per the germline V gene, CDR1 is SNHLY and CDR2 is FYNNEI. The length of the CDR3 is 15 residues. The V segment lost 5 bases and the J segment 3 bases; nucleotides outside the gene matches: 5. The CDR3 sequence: CASSQQGAVNQPQHF. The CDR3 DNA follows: TGTGCCAGCAGTCAACAGGGGGCAGTCAATCAGCCCCAGCATTTT. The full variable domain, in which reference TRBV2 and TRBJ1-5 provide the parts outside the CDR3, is EPEVTQTPSHQVTQMGQEVILRCVPISNHLYFYWYRQILGQKVEFLVSFYNNEISEKSEIFDDQFSVERPDGSNFTLKIRSTKLEDSAMYFCASSQQGAVNQPQHFGDGTRLSIL.

The CDR3 region has the DNA TGTGCCACCAGCTCACCAGGGGAGAGGGGATCCTACAATGAGCAGTTCTTC. Residues: CATSSPGERGSYNEQFF. The chain is built from TRBV15 and TRBJ2-1, with a possible D match to TRBD1 (6 bases). The CDR3 is made up of 17 amino acids. Per the germline V gene, CDR1 is LNHNV and CDR2 is YYDKDF (reference sequence). Trimming cost V 5 bases and J 1 base, with 18 bases left between them.

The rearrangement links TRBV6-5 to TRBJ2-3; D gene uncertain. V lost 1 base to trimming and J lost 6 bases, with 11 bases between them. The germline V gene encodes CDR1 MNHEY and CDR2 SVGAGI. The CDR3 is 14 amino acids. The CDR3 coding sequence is TGTGCCAGCAGTTACTTATCTGGCGTGGATACGCAGTATTTT. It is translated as CASSYLSGVDTQYF.